This TCR beta chain is from a study of blood T cell repertoires in COVID-19. Study summary: Specimens from acute and convalescent COVID-19 originated in the United States, Italy and Spain. In each case, the material was cDNA or gDNA derived from T cells, B-cell-depleted T cells, or PBMCs.

V lost 8 bases and J lost 6; bases outside the gene matches: 5. CDR1 is WSHSY and CDR2 is SAAADI in the germline V gene. The CDR3 runs to 14 residues. This clone was picked up a small number of times. TCRdb keeps only in-frame clones here, not all; method: immunoSEQ multiplex PCR. The profile shows some 310,000 clones, about 90% of them singletons. The receptor was isolated from a woman aged 25 to 39 with COVID-19, enrolled during active disease. The source material was peripheral blood. The J gene is TRBJ2-2, the V gene TRBV10-2; 11 nucleotides align to TRBD2. CDR3 DNA: TGCGCCAGCGGGAATAGCGGGAGGGCCGGGGAGCTGTTTTTT. This encodes CASGNSGRAGELFF.